The next 10 T cell receptor beta chains were all read from a single sample in a study of T cells in Graves' hyperthyroidism and ophthalmopathy. Amplified TCR beta CDR3 regions came from RNA transcripts. During a first-round RT-PCR of the TCR CDR3, the HTBI primer set was used. TCRdb recomputed calls from the multiplex PCR reads with MiXCR, one row per CDR3 protein. The sample lists under 350,000 distinct CDR3 sequences; approximately 17% were seen once. Sequenced input: blood. All receptors come from a woman aged 60-70 years with Graves' ophthalmopathy.

The chain has TRBV20-1 and TRBJ2-7; maybe TRBD2 (6 bases). The CDR3 totals 15 residues. V was shortened by 3 bases and J by 2 bases, with 17 bases between the two germline ends. Per the germline V gene, CDR1 is DFQATT and CDR2 is SNEGSKA (reference sequence). In nucleotides, the CDR3 is TGCAGTGCTAGCGTCGGGGGTTGGCAGCCCTACGAGCAGTACTTC. It translates to CSASVGGWQPYEQYF.

The V gene is TRBV10-3, the J gene TRBJ2-2, with 10 bases aligning to TRBD1. J gave up 3 bases and V 8 bases, and 6 bases lay outside the gene matches. The CDR3 has 15 amino acids. Germline V gives CDR1 ENHRY, CDR2 SYGVKD. CDR3 nucleotide sequence: TGTGCCATCGACGGGACAGGGGCCCACACCGGGGAGCTGTTTTTT. As protein: CAIDGTGAHTGELFF.

This clonotype was observed at least ten times. The V and J genes are TRBV11-2 and TRBJ2-3; D may be TRBD1 (6 bases). CDR3 size: 13 residues. Deletions cut 6 bases from V and 7 bases from J, with 14 bases between. Per germline, CDR1 SGHAT and CDR2 FQNNGV. The CDR3 DNA sequence: TGTGCCAGCAGATCTAACAGGGAAAATACGCAGTATTTT. Translation: CASRSNRENTQYF.

The chain combines TRBV9 with TRBJ1-4, with D maybe TRBD1 (6 bases). CDR1 is SGDLS and CDR2 is YYNGEE in the germline V gene. The CDR3 has 16 residues. V lost 1 base, J lost 6 bases, and 16 bases lay in between. The CDR3 bases are TGTGCCAGCAGCGTATCCCCGGGGGGCCTCGATGAAAAACTGTTTTTT. Residues: CASSVSPGGLDEKLFF.

This clonotype was recorded many times. The J gene is TRBJ2-7, the V gene TRBV18; no reliable D call. The V end was cut by 3 bases, the J end by 5 bases, with 11 bases between. Germline lookup yields CDR1 KGHSH and CDR2 LQKENI. This CDR3 is built from 13 residues. The CDR3 sequence is CASSPMDWHEQYF. In nucleotides, the CDR3 is TGTGCCAGCTCACCCATGGATTGGCACGAGCAGTACTTC. Full variable domain (rest looked up from reference TRBV18 and TRBJ2-7): NAGVMQNPRHLVRRRGQEARLRCSPMKGHSHVYWYRQLPEEGLKFMVYLQKENIIDESGMPKERFSAEFPKEGPSILRIQQVVRGDSAAYFCASSPMDWHEQYFGPGTRLTVT.

This clonotype was recorded many times. The chain carries TRBV7-8 and TRBJ1-2, with a possible D match to TRBD1 (5 bases). Germline V lookup: CDR1 SGHVS, CDR2 FQNEAQ. The CDR3 length is 16 residues. V was clipped by 4 bases and J by 0 bases, with 15 bases between them. In nucleotides, the CDR3 is TGTGCCAGCAGCTCTACCCTCGGGACCGCTAACTATGGCTACACCTTC. This translates into CASSSTLGTANYGYTF.

The chain recombines TRBV9 with TRBJ1-3, with D possibly matching TRBD1 (5 bases). The CDR3 contains 18 residues. The germline CDR1 and CDR2 sequences are SGDLS and YYNGEE. V shed 0 bases and J shed 0 bases, with 16 bases lying between them. The CDR3: CASSVAGSAQSSGNTIYF. DNA for the CDR3: TGTGCCAGCAGCGTAGCAGGGTCTGCTCAGAGCTCTGGAAACACCATATATTTT.

This chain uses TRBV6-1 with TRBJ1-3; D is perhaps TRBD1 (5 bases). Germline CDR1 reads MNHNS; CDR2 reads SASEGT. The germline V and J ends were trimmed by 7 bases and 1 base, with 17 bases remaining between them. CDR3 length: 16 amino acids. CDR3 sequence reads: CASTPRTMGSGNTIYF. The DNA for the CDR3 is TGTGCCAGCACCCCCCGGACAATGGGGTCTGGAAACACCATATATTTT.

V usage is TRBV6-1 and J usage is TRBJ1-2; the D is unclear. Germline assignment: CDR1 MNHNS and CDR2 SASEGT. Trimming removed 6 bases at V and 1 base at J, with 12 bases between. The CDR3 is made up of 14 amino acids. DNA of the CDR3: TGTGCCAGCAGCAACGGCCGCAATAACTATGGCTACACCTTC. Translating gives CASSNGRNNYGYTF.

The chain links TRBV20-1 to TRBJ2-1; 10 nucleotides line up with TRBD1. V shed 3 bases, J shed 9 bases, and the junction held 5 bases outside the gene matches. Germline V gene data show CDR1 as DFQATT and CDR2 as SNEGSKA (reference sequence). This CDR3 has 13 amino acids. The CDR3 sequence: CSASMGQGLEQFF. The CDR3 DNA is TGCAGTGCTAGTATGGGACAGGGGCTTGAGCAGTTCTTC.